This TCR beta chain was recovered during a study of T-cell memory formation after mild COVID-19. Notes on the study in general: Pre-infection memory already had some responding clones, implying cross-reactive memory joined.

5'RACE primed from the constant segment yielded TCR alpha and TCR beta cDNA libraries bearing sample barcodes and UMIs. Via MiXCR, TCRdb re-called the 5' RACE reads, giving one row per CDR3 protein. The sample lists about 560,000 distinct CDR3 sequences, 20% to 25% occurring once. Germline CDR1 is SGHAT and CDR2 is FQNNGV. Trimming stripped 6 bases from V and 1 base from J, with 20 bases between. The CDR3 has 17 residues. Concerning this clonotype itself: Its target is unknown.

This clonotype originated in an adult woman who had mild COVID-19 (a few samples of this study predate the infection). Cell type and time point are not known. Sequencing used PBMCs or a T cell subset sorted from them (not recorded which). The chain employs TRBV11-2 and TRBJ2-3, with D perhaps matching TRBD1 or TRBD2 (6 bases each). The CDR3 here is CASRSFFGGSGTDTQYF. CDR3 DNA sequence: TGTGCCAGCAGATCATTTTTCGGGGGCTCGGGCACAGATACGCAGTATTTT.